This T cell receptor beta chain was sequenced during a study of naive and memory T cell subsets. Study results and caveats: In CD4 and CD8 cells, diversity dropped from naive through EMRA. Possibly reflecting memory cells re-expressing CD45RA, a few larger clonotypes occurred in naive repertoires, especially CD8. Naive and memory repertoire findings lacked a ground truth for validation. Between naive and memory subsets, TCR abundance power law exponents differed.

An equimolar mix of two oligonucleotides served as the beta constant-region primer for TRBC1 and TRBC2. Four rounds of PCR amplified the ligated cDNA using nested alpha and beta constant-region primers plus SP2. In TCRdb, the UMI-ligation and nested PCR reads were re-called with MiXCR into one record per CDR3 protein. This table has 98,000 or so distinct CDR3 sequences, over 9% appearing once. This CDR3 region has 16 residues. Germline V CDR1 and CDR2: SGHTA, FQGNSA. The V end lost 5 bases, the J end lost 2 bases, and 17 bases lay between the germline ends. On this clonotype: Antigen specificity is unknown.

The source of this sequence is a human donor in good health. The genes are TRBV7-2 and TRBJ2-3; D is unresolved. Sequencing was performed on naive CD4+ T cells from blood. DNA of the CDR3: TGTGCCAGCAGCCTAGGGAAGCCCTCTCCCACAGATACGCAGTATTTT. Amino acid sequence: CASSLGKPSPTDTQYF.